The T cell receptor beta chain under discussion was sequenced for a study of blood T cell repertoires in COVID-19. Study-level background: PBMCs, B-cell-depleted T cells, or T cells were the source of the cDNA or gDNA that made up the material.

In the original analysis: Estimation of nucleated cell counts was performed using reference gene primer amplification. Repertoires were generated with immunoSEQ multiplex PCR, while TCRdb's copy carries only in-frame clones and drops some. From that table come the V and J calls and clone size; the DNA was used to work out D and trimming. The table includes some 100,000 clones, approximately 80% detected once. Trimming stripped 6 bases from V and 6 bases from J, with 14 bases between. The CDR3 has 13 residues. What was sequenced was peripheral blood. The TCR sequence derives from a man between 65 and 79 years old with acute or convalescent COVID-19. This chain uses TRBV12-3 or TRBV12-4 with TRBJ1-1, with a weak D call TRBD1 (6 bases). The CDR3: CASSPNRVAEAFF. In DNA form, the CDR3 reads TGTGCCAGCAGCCCCAACAGGGTCGCTGAAGCTTTCTTT.